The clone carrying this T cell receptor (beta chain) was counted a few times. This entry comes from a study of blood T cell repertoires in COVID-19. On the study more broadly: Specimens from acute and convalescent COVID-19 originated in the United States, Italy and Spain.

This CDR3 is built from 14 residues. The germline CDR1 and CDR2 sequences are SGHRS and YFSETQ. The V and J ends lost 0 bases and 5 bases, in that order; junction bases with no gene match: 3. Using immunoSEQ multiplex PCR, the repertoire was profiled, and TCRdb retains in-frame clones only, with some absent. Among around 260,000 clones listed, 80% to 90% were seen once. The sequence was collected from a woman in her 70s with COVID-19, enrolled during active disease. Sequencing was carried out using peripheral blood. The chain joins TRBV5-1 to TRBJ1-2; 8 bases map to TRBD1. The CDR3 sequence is CASSLGTGNYGYTF. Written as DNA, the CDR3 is TGCGCCAGCAGCTTGGGGACAGGGAATTATGGCTACACCTTC.